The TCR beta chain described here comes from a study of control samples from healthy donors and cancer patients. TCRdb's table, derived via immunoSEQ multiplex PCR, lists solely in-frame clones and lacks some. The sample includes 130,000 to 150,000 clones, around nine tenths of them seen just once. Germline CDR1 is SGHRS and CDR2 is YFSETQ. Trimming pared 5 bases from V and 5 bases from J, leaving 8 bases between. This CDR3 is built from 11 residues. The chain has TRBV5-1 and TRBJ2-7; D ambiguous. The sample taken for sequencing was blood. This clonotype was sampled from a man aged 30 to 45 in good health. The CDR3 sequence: CASSVGDEQYF. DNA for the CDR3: TGCGCCAGCAGTGTTGGGGACGAGCAGTACTTC.